These 15 T cell receptor beta chains came from one sample sequenced in a study of blood T cell repertoires in COVID-19. Here immunoSEQ multiplex PCR was the method, and the copy in TCRdb shows in-frame clones only, minus some. The table includes approximately 110,000 clones, 90% to 95% detected once. Sequenced material: peripheral blood. Receptors originate from a man aged 45-65 years with COVID-19, enrolled during active disease.

This clone was picked up a small number of times. The chain joins TRBV6-1 to TRBJ2-2, with 10 bases fitting TRBD1. Per germline, CDR1 MNHNS and CDR2 SASEGT. The CDR3 totals 15 residues. With V trimmed by 3 bases and J by 4 bases, 2 bases remained unmatched. Here the CDR3 reads CASSDDRGLTGELFF. The CDR3 region has the DNA TGTGCCAGCAGTGACGACAGGGGGCTCACCGGGGAGCTGTTTTTT.

The V gene is TRBV3-1 (or the pseudogene TRBV3-2), the J gene TRBJ1-5; D not resolved. The germline V gene encodes CDR1 LGHDT and CDR2 YNNKEL (reference sequence). V was trimmed by 0 bases and J by 7 bases, leaving 7 bases between them. This CDR3 spans 13 amino acids. This CDR3 is CASSQDRRQPQHF. CDR3 sequence (DNA): TGTGCCAGCAGCCAAGATCGGCGGCAGCCCCAGCATTTT.

The V gene is TRBV9, the J gene TRBJ2-1; 8 bases are shared with TRBD2. After removal of 4 bases from V and 4 bases from J, the junction contained 10 bases not matched to a gene. CDR1 and CDR2 from the germline V gene are SGDLS and YYNGEE. The CDR3 is made up of 16 amino acids. The CDR3 region is CASSPLERGFYNEQFF. CDR3 DNA sequence: TGTGCCAGCAGCCCCCTCGAGCGGGGGTTTTACAATGAGCAGTTCTTC.

The chain uses TRBV3-1 (or the pseudogene TRBV3-2) and TRBJ1-2; TRBD1 matches 7 bases. The length of the CDR3 is 13 residues. V lost 5 bases to trimming and J lost 5 bases; unmatched junction nucleotides: 5. Germline V gives CDR1 LGHDT, CDR2 YNNKEL (reference sequence). CDR3 in DNA: TGTGCCAGCAGCATGGGACAGATGTATGGCTACACCTTC. Residues: CASSMGQMYGYTF.

V usage is TRBV5-6 and J usage is TRBJ1-1; no reliable D call. From germline, CDR1 is SGHDT and CDR2 YYEEEE. CDR3 length: 13 residues. The germline V and J ends were trimmed by 0 bases and 5 bases, with 8 bases remaining between them. CDR3 sequence (DNA): TGTGCCAGCAGCTTGGTGTCCCTGACTGAAGCTTTCTTT. It codes for CASSLVSLTEAFF. The complete variable domain, with remaining parts taken from reference TRBV5-6 and TRBJ1-1, reads DAGVTQSPTHLIKTRGQQVTLRCSPKSGHDTVSWYQQALGQGPQFIFQYYEEEERQRGNFPDRFSGHQFPNYSSELNVNALLLGDSALYLCASSLVSLTEAFFGQGTRLTVV.

This chain uses TRBV6-6 with TRBJ2-5, with D perhaps matching TRBD2 (6 bases). In germline, CDR1 is MNHNY, CDR2 SVGAGI (reference sequence). The CDR3 is made up of 13 amino acids. The V end lost 11 bases, the J end lost 5 bases, and 18 bases lay between the germline ends. The CDR3 spells CAALGARGETQYF. CDR3 DNA sequence: TGTGCCGCCCTTGGGGCCCGGGGGGAGACCCAGTACTTC.

V gene TRBV9 combines with J gene TRBJ2-2, with D perhaps matching TRBD1 (5 bases). Trimming took off 3 bases at V and 8 bases at J, with 14 bases between the two ends. The V gene's germline CDR1 is SGDLS and CDR2 YYNGEE. This CDR3 contains 14 residues. CDR3 region: CASSGGAETGELFF. Written as DNA, the CDR3 is TGTGCCAGCAGCGGGGGCGCGGAGACTGGGGAGCTGTTTTTT.

This chain connects TRBV5-1 to TRBJ2-1; the match to TRBD2 covers 14 bases. The CDR3 is 14 residues long. After removal of 4 bases from V and 13 bases from J, the junction contained 7 bases not matched to a gene. Per the germline V gene, CDR1 is SGHRS and CDR2 is YFSETQ. CDR3 nucleotide sequence: TGCGCCAGCAGCACGGGACTAGCGGGAGTAGAACAGTTCTTC. This encodes CASSTGLAGVEQFF. The variable domain in full, with the rest retrieved from reference TRBV5-1 and TRBJ2-1, is KAGVTQTPRYLIKTRGQQVTLSCSPISGHRSVSWYQQTPGQGLQFLFEYFSETQRNKGNFPGRFSGRQFSNSRSEMNVSTLELGDSALYLCASSTGLAGVEQFFGPGTRLTVL.

The J gene is TRBJ2-7, the V gene TRBV11-2; 9 bases align to TRBD1. Germline V CDR1 and CDR2: SGHAT, FQNNGV. V lost 3 bases and J lost 4; bases outside the gene matches: 7. The CDR3 consists of 15 residues. The DNA for the CDR3 is TGTGCCAGCAGCTTCGGGACAGGGAATAGATACGAGCAGTACTTC. Residues: CASSFGTGNRYEQYF.

The genes are TRBV29-1 and TRBJ1-5; no firm D call. The CDR3 contains 12 residues. V lost 4 bases and J 5 bases, leaving 9 bases between the germline ends. Per the germline V gene, CDR1 is SQVTM and CDR2 is ANQGSEA. The CDR3 loop is CSVGEAYQPQHF. As DNA, the CDR3 is TGCAGCGTTGGAGAAGCCTATCAGCCCCAGCATTTT.

The rearrangement uses TRBV19 and TRBJ1-5, with D perhaps matching TRBD1 (5 bases). The CDR3 extends over 13 amino acids. Germline CDR1 LNHDA, CDR2 SQIVND (reference sequence). Trimming took off 1 base at V and 6 bases at J, with 7 bases between the two ends. DNA for the CDR3: TGTGCCAGTAGTATAGCAGGGTCTCAGCCCCAGCATTTT. This codes for CASSIAGSQPQHF.

The rearrangement joins TRBV24-1 to TRBJ2-2; the match to TRBD1 covers 8 bases. V gave up 3 bases and J gave up 4 bases; unmatched junction bases: 3. The germline V gene encodes CDR1 KGHDR and CDR2 SFDVKD. This CDR3 is 15 amino acids long. CDR3 protein: CATSDADRATGELFF. CDR3 DNA: TGTGCCACCAGTGATGCGGACAGGGCCACCGGGGAGCTGTTTTTT.

The chain has TRBV14 and TRBJ2-7, with no clear D. The germline V gene encodes CDR1 SGHDN and CDR2 FVKESK. Between the trimmed V and J ends, which lost 3 bases and 2 bases, there was a span of 11 bases. The CDR3 has 14 residues. The CDR3: CASSQASITYEQYF. The CDR3 nucleotides are TGTGCCAGCAGCCAGGCCTCGATTACCTACGAGCAGTACTTC.

J is TRBJ2-7 and V is TRBV5-6; 10 bases align to TRBD2. The CDR3 has 14 residues. Germline V gene data show CDR1 as SGHDT and CDR2 as YYEEEE. The V segment lost 3 bases and the J segment 7 bases; nucleotides outside the gene matches: 7. CDR3 loop: CASSSGLAMSEQYV. The CDR3 bases are TGTGCCAGCAGCTCGGGACTAGCGATGAGTGAGCAGTACGTC.

The CDR3 reads CASSQDRGGYGYTF. DNA for the CDR3: TGTGCCAGCAGCCAAGACAGGGGCGGCTATGGCTACACCTTC. The J gene is TRBJ1-2, the V gene TRBV7-2, with TRBD1 matching 8 bases. Germline CDR1 and CDR2: SGHTA and FQGNSA. Trimming at V came to 5 bases and at J to 4 bases, leaving 6 bases not matched to a gene. This CDR3 has 14 residues.